The TCR beta chain described here comes from a study of blood T cell repertoires in COVID-19. The overall study: Samples taken during acute and convalescent COVID-19 were collected in the United States, Italy and Spain.

J gave up 5 bases and V 0 bases, and 1 base lay outside the gene matches. Germline CDR1 and CDR2: SQVTM and ANQGSEA. The CDR3 extends over 13 amino acids. Under the authors' procedure: Reference gene primer amplification yielded estimated nucleated cell counts. Method: immunoSEQ multiplex PCR; TCRdb's copy keeps in-frame clones and lacks some. Clone size and V and J calls were adopted from that table, with D and trimming inferred from the DNA. The sample consists of roughly 220,000 clones, roughly 84% of them appearing once. This clone was seen once. This TCR came from a man aged 50-59 years who had recovered from COVID-19. Sequencing was carried out using peripheral blood. The chain couples TRBV29-1 to TRBJ2-7; TRBD1 aligns across 10 bases. The CDR3 sequence: CSVEEGTGDEQYF. In DNA form, the CDR3 reads TGCAGCGTTGAAGAGGGGACAGGGGACGAGCAGTACTTC.